These 14 T cell receptor beta chains share one sample of origin, sequenced in a study of preoperative IRX-2 immunotherapy in early breast cancer. Assay used: immunoSEQ multiplex PCR; TCRdb lists only in-frame clones, some missing. The data hold under 1,300 clones, with about two thirds observed a single time. This sample's treatment: preoperative locoregional IRX-2 cytokine immunotherapy. The material was tumor tissue, obtained before IRX-2 immunotherapy. The source of these receptors is a human donor with breast cancer.

The rearrangement links TRBV6-8 to TRBJ2-2; D ambiguous. The length of the CDR3 is 15 residues. Germline CDR1 is MNHGY and CDR2 is SAAAGT. Trimming pared 2 bases from V and 1 base from J, leaving 8 bases between. CDR3 bases: TGTGCCAGCAGTTACCAAAACCGGAACACCGGGGAGCTGTTTTTT. Translated, it gives CASSYQNRNTGELFF.

This clone is large (0.1 to 1%). The chain joins TRBV11-3 to TRBJ2-2; perhaps TRBD1 as D (6 bases). V was clipped by 2 bases and J by 1 base, with 8 bases between them. The length of the CDR3 is 15 residues. Germline CDR1 SGHNT, CDR2 YENEEA. Here the CDR3 reads CASSLSDRNTGELFF. The CDR3, as DNA: TGTGCCAGCAGCTTATCGGACAGGAACACCGGGGAGCTGTTTTTT.

CDR3 in amino acids: CASNPQGLNYGYTF. CDR3 DNA sequence: TGCGCCAGCAACCCACAGGGGCTGAACTATGGCTACACCTTC. This chain uses TRBV10-2 with TRBJ1-2, with TRBD1 matching over 7 bases. This CDR3 region has 14 residues. V was pared by 7 bases and J by 2 bases, with 7 bases of the junction left unmatched. From germline, CDR1 is WSHSY and CDR2 SAAADI.

The chain recombines TRBV19 with TRBJ2-7; D is possibly TRBD1 (6 bases). V shed 5 bases and J shed 7 bases, with 9 bases lying between them. There are 11 residues in the CDR3. Germline CDR1 is LNHDA and CDR2 is SQIVND (reference sequence). The CDR3 region has the DNA TGTGCCAGTAGTGACAGGTGGGAGCAGTACTTC. Translation: CASSDRWEQYF.

This sequence joins TRBV9 and TRBJ2-5; maybe TRBD2 (5 bases). The V and J ends lost 4 bases and 5 bases respectively, with 15 bases between them. Germline V CDR1 and CDR2: SGDLS, YYNGEE. CDR3 size: 14 residues. CDR3 DNA: TGTGCCAGCAGCCTCACGGGCGAGCGGGAGACCCAGTACTTC. Encoded protein: CASSLTGERETQYF.

The chain carries TRBV11-3 and TRBJ2-7, with 8 bases lining up with TRBD2. With V trimmed by 4 bases and J by 3 bases, 11 bases remained unmatched. CDR3 length equals 16 residues. Per the germline V gene, CDR1 is SGHNT and CDR2 is YENEEA. The CDR3 protein is CASSSQTSGSLYEQYF. CDR3 in DNA: TGTGCCAGCAGCTCCCAGACCAGCGGGAGTCTCTACGAGCAGTACTTC.

The chain combines TRBV18 with TRBJ1-5; D unresolved. Trimming removed 6 bases from V and 2 bases from J, with 14 bases in between. This CDR3 spans 15 amino acids. CDR1 is KGHSH, CDR2 LQKENI, per germline. The CDR3 loop reads CASSKEGSGNQPQHF. The CDR3 coding sequence is TGTGCCAGCTCCAAGGAAGGGAGTGGCAATCAGCCCCAGCATTTT.

This clone came up a few times. The chain employs TRBV6-8 and TRBJ2-7; 11 bases align to TRBD2. This CDR3 region has 16 residues. The V and J ends lost 1 base and 6 bases, in that order; junction bases with no gene match: 8. Germline-derived CDR1 and CDR2 are MNHGY and SAAAGT. CDR3 sequence: CASSYYGLAGGSEQYF. The CDR3 region has the DNA TGTGCCAGCAGTTACTATGGGCTAGCGGGAGGTAGCGAGCAGTACTTC.

V and J are TRBV19 and TRBJ2-1; 8 bases line up with TRBD2. V shed 4 bases, J shed 2 bases, and the junction held 4 bases outside the gene matches. Germline V gives CDR1 LNHDA, CDR2 SQIVND (reference sequence). This CDR3 contains 15 residues. The CDR3 sequence: CASSKLAGPYNEQFF. Written as DNA, the CDR3 is TGTGCCAGTAGTAAATTAGCGGGGCCCTACAATGAGCAGTTCTTC.

In this sample, this clone turned up once. This sequence joins TRBV4-1 and TRBJ2-7; 9 bases agree with TRBD1. The length of the CDR3 is 14 residues. Germline loops: CDR1 MGHRA, CDR2 YSYEKL. V gave up 4 bases and J gave up 4 bases; unmatched junction bases: 5. CDR3 in amino acids: CASSLQGAGYEQYF. The CDR3 coding sequence is TGCGCCAGCAGCCTACAGGGGGCTGGATACGAGCAGTACTTC.

The rearrangement links TRBV9 to TRBJ2-7; 8 bases align to TRBD1. Losses at the gene ends were 5 bases for V and 0 bases for J; bases not matched to a gene: 7. Germline V CDR1 and CDR2: SGDLS, YYNGEE. CDR3 length: 15 residues. The CDR3 reads CASSLSGGLSYEQYF. CDR3 DNA: TGTGCCAGCAGTCTCTCAGGGGGCCTCTCCTACGAGCAGTACTTC.

This chain joins TRBV6-8 and TRBJ1-2; D not certain. This CDR3 region has 16 residues. With 2 bases removed from V and 5 bases from J, the gap between germline ends came to 18 bases. Germline-derived CDR1 and CDR2 are MNHGY and SAAAGT. The CDR3 loop reads CASSYLKSGASYGYTF. In nucleotides, the CDR3 is TGTGCCAGCAGTTACCTAAAGTCGGGAGCGTCTTATGGCTACACCTTC.

A few counts support this clone. The chain is built from TRBV9 and TRBJ1-2; D call uncertain. CDR1 SGDLS and CDR2 YYNGEE come from the germline V gene. The CDR3 spans 13 residues. Trimming stripped 7 bases from V and 2 bases from J, with 12 bases between. Here the CDR3 reads CASAGSPNYGYTF. The CDR3 DNA follows: TGTGCCAGCGCCGGGAGCCCAAACTATGGCTACACCTTC.

The genes are TRBV5-1 and TRBJ2-7; 10 bases match TRBD1. Trimming removed 5 bases from V and 4 bases from J; junction bases left unmatched: 9. Germline CDR1 reads SGHRS; CDR2 reads YFSETQ. The CDR3 sequence is 15 residues long. CDR3 coding DNA: TGCGCCAGCAGTACCGGGACAGGGGACCCTTACGAGCAGTACTTC. It specifies CASSTGTGDPYEQYF.